These 18 T cell receptor beta chains share one sample of origin, sequenced in a study of post-analysis software for immune sequencing data (dated by TCRdb to the mid-2010s). The paper's findings and limits, for the study overall: About five TRBV segments, including TRBV5-6, TRBV5-1 and TRBV20-1, were significantly more frequent in patients than controls.

Their target antigens are unknown. Libraries were built with PCR. The sequencing machine was an Illumina HiSeq 2500. To reduce PCR and sequencing biases, unique molecular identifiers were built into the TCR beta cDNA libraries. Clones were called with MiXCR by TCRdb after fastp trimmed the public reads at Q25, and only in-frame beta chains were retained. Rows matching on CDR3 protein sequence are summarized as one entry with the most common DNA and genes. The sample yields hundreds of thousands of distinct CDR3 sequences; approximately 46% were counted once. The ten largest clones add up to roughly an eighth of the sample. The sample comprised blood. These TCRs come from a girl between 5 and 17 years old with multiple sclerosis.

The CDR3 region is CASSVGGAGNQPQHF. The CDR3 bases are TGTGCCAGCAGCGTAGGAGGGGCCGGCAATCAGCCCCAGCATTTT. The V gene is TRBV9, the J gene TRBJ1-5; D possibly corresponds to TRBD1 (5 bases). CDR1 is SGDLS and CDR2 is YYNGEE in the germline V gene. There are 15 residues in the CDR3. Between the trimmed V and J ends, which lost 0 bases and 2 bases, there was a span of 9 bases.

The gene calls are TRBV5-1 and TRBJ2-5, with a weak D call TRBD2 (5 bases). This CDR3 region has 16 residues. V was trimmed by 0 bases and J by 5 bases, leaving 17 bases between them. Looked up from germline, CDR1 is SGHRS and CDR2 is YFSETQ. In DNA form, the CDR3 reads TGCGCCAGCAGCTTGGGAGGGCGACCAGCGTTGGAGACCCAGTACTTC. Its translation: CASSLGGRPALETQYF.

Regarding this clonotype: Mismatch with germline at one junction end may stem from a read error. This chain joins TRBV6-1 and TRBJ2-7, with D perhaps matching TRBD1 (5 bases). The germline CDR1 and CDR2 sequences are MNHNS and SASEGT. This CDR3 is built from 13 residues. This CDR3 reads CANNRQISYGQYF. CDR3 DNA: TGTGCCAACAATCGACAGATCTCCTACGGGCAGTACTTC.

V usage is TRBV5-6 and J usage is TRBJ1-2; TRBD1 matches at 9 bases. V trimming: 3 bases; J trimming: 7 bases; junction bases outside the gene matches: 10. From germline, CDR1 is SGHDT and CDR2 YYEEEE. The CDR3 consists of 15 residues. The CDR3 here is CASSSYRGLIIGYTF. The CDR3 bases are TGTGCCAGCAGCTCCTACAGGGGGCTTATCATTGGCTACACCTTC. Full variable domain (outside the CDR3, taken from reference TRBV5-6 and TRBJ1-2): DAGVTQSPTHLIKTRGQQVTLRCSPKSGHDTVSWYQQALGQGPQFIFQYYEEEERQRGNFPDRFSGHQFPNYSSELNVNALLLGDSALYLCASSSYRGLIIGYTFGSGTRLTVV.

This clonotype was counted only a few times. CDR3 protein: CTGGLANEQFF. CDR3 nucleotide sequence: TGCACTGGGGGGCTCGCGAATGAGCAGTTCTTC. The V and J genes are TRBV29-1 and TRBJ2-1; the D call may be TRBD1 or TRBD2 (6 bases each). The length of the CDR3 is 11 residues. Germline CDR1 and CDR2: SQVTM and ANQGSEA.

This clonotype was counted only a few times. V usage is TRBV21-1 and J usage is TRBJ2-4; the table's TRBD1 call for D was not verified on the DNA. TRBV21-1 is marked as a pseudogene. The CDR3 is made up of 21 amino acids. DNA of the CDR3: TGTGCCAGCACCTGCGTCCTTAGACGGCCCCCCTATCTGGTGGCCAAAAACATTCAGTACTTC. This gives the protein CASTCVLRRPPYLVAKNIQYF.

This rearrangement joins TRBV24-1 to TRBJ2-6; D is uncertain. V was pared by 1 base and J by 2 bases, with 5 bases between. CDR3 length: 15 amino acids. The germline V gene has CDR1 KGHDR and CDR2 SFDVKD. The chain's CDR3 is CATSDLRAGANVLTF. As DNA, the CDR3 is TGTGCCACCAGTGATTTAAGGGCTGGGGCCAACGTCCTGACTTTC.

V is TRBV12-3 or TRBV12-4 and J is TRBJ2-7; 13 bases align to TRBD2. This CDR3 spans 16 amino acids. V dropped 6 bases and J dropped 3; count of bases not matched to a gene: 8. The CDR3 DNA reads TGTGCCAGCAGAGGGCCGGGACTAGCGGGGATCTACGAGCAGTACTTC. Amino acid sequence: CASRGPGLAGIYEQYF.

This clonotype was picked up a small number of times. This chain links TRBV4-3 with TRBJ2-7, with D hard to call. V was pared by 0 bases and J by 3 bases, with 12 bases between. The CDR3 covers 15 residues. CDR1 LGHNA and CDR2 YSLEER come from the germline V gene. CDR3 nucleotide sequence: TGCGCCAGCAGCCAAGAACGAGCTTGGGTCTACGAGCAGTACTTC. It yields the protein CASSQERAWVYEQYF.

This clonotype appeared a single time. The chain recombines TRBV25-1 with TRBJ2-3, with D perhaps given as TRBD1 or TRBD2 (5 bases each). This CDR3 has 15 amino acids. Germline V gene lookup returns CDR1 MGHDK and CDR2 SYGVNS. Trimming stripped 2 bases from V and 2 bases from J, with 11 bases between. Here the CDR3 reads CASSETGRLTDTQYF. In nucleotides, the CDR3 is TGTGCCAGCAGTGAAACGGGACGACTCACAGATACGCAGTATTTT.

In this sample, this clonotype turned up a few times. The chain carries TRBV27 and TRBJ2-4; D might be TRBD1 (5 bases). Germline values: CDR1 MNHEY, CDR2 SMNVEV (reference sequence). The CDR3 is 15 amino acids. Trimming took 4 bases from V and 8 from J, leaving 18 bases between them. The DNA of the CDR3 is TGTGCCAGCAGTTCCGCCTCAGGGTTAAGGGACATTCAGTACTTC. The encoded protein is CASSSASGLRDIQYF.

V usage is TRBV29-1 and J usage is TRBJ2-7; D is undetermined. Germline V gene sequence: CDR1 SQVTM, CDR2 ANQGSEA. CDR3 length equals 11 residues. V was cut by 5 bases and J by 0 bases, with 5 bases left in between. CDR3 sequence reads: CSVSISYEQYF. The CDR3, as DNA: TGCAGCGTTAGTATCTCCTACGAGCAGTACTTC.

This clonotype has more than one count but fewer than ten. This chain links TRBV10-3 with TRBJ2-5, with 7 positions matching TRBD2. V lost 3 bases, J lost 4 bases, and 8 bases stayed unmatched. Germline V gene sequence: CDR1 ENHRY, CDR2 SYGVKD. The length of the CDR3 is 15 residues. CDR3 in amino acids: CAISDSGWGGETQYF. Written as DNA, the CDR3 is TGTGCCATCAGTGACTCCGGGTGGGGGGGAGAGACCCAGTACTTC.

This clonotype was counted a single time. The chain links TRBV5-1 to TRBJ1-1, with D unclear. The CDR3 is 14 residues long. Trimming took 0 bases from V and 4 from J, leaving 10 bases between them. Germline CDR1 is SGHRS and CDR2 is YFSETQ. CDR3 nucleotide sequence: TGCGCCAGCAGCTTGGATCAATTCGGCACTGAAGCTTTCTTT. This gives the protein CASSLDQFGTEAFF.

The chain carries TRBV20-1 and TRBJ2-2, with TRBD1 matching 8 bases. The junction had 13 bases not matched to a gene; V was cut back by 0 bases and J by 4 bases. The germline gives CDR1 DFQATT, CDR2 SNEGSKA (reference sequence). This CDR3 is 18 amino acids long. This chain's CDR3 is CSARDLRAGGDSTGELFF. CDR3 nucleotides: TGCAGTGCTAGAGATCTCCGGGCAGGGGGCGATTCCACCGGGGAGCTGTTTTTT.

Details on this clonotype: This may be a read error, as it is one base from a much larger clone. CDR3 coding DNA: TGTGCCAGCAGCGTAGGGGGGAACAATGAGCAGTTCTTC. This sequence encodes CASSVGGNNEQFF. V and J are TRBV9 and TRBJ2-1; D possibly uses TRBD1 or TRBD2 (5 bases each). V was shortened by 0 bases and J by 5 bases, with 6 bases between the two germline ends. This CDR3 has 13 residues. Germline CDR1 and CDR2: SGDLS and YYNGEE.

This clonotype appeared a few times. V usage is TRBV29-1 and J usage is TRBJ2-7; D is possibly TRBD1 or TRBD2 (5 bases each). Germline V CDR1 and CDR2: SQVTM, ANQGSEA. The V end lost 4 bases, the J end lost 2 bases, and 12 bases lay between the germline ends. This CDR3 is 13 amino acids long. The CDR3 DNA sequence: TGCAGCGTTGCAGGGAGAGTAACCTACGAGCAGTACTTC. It specifies CSVAGRVTYEQYF.

The rearrangement uses TRBV4-3 and TRBJ2-2; 8 nucleotides match TRBD2. Germline-derived CDR1 and CDR2 are LGHNA and YSLEER. With V trimmed by 4 bases and J by 7 bases, 8 bases remained unmatched. The CDR3 spans 15 residues. In DNA form, the CDR3 reads TGCGCCAGCAGCCCCCTCAGCGGGAGACTCGGGGAGCTGTTTTTT. Translated, it gives CASSPLSGRLGELFF.